This TCR beta chain was captured in a study of blood T cell repertoires in COVID-19. In the original processing: Nucleated cell number was recorded as an estimate derived from reference gene primer amplification. Libraries were prepared by immunoSEQ multiplex PCR; TCRdb keeps only in-frame clonotypes and omits some of them. For V, J and clone size, that table is used; D and trimming come from the DNA. The sample includes a few hundred thousand clones, approximately 90% seen only once; the top ten take nearly 7%. Enrolled during active infection, Seattle patients were then followed longitudinally. Trimming removed 2 bases from V and 2 bases from J, with 8 bases in between. The CDR3 covers 14 residues. From germline, CDR1 is MDHEN and CDR2 SYDVKM.

Material: peripheral blood. This TCR came from a woman aged 25-40 years with COVID-19, enrolled during active disease. V gene TRBV28 combines with J gene TRBJ2-3; tentative D call: TRBD2 (5 bases). The CDR3 sequence: CASSLTGYTDTQYF. Written as DNA, the CDR3 is TGTGCCAGCAGTTTAACGGGATACACAGATACGCAGTATTTT.